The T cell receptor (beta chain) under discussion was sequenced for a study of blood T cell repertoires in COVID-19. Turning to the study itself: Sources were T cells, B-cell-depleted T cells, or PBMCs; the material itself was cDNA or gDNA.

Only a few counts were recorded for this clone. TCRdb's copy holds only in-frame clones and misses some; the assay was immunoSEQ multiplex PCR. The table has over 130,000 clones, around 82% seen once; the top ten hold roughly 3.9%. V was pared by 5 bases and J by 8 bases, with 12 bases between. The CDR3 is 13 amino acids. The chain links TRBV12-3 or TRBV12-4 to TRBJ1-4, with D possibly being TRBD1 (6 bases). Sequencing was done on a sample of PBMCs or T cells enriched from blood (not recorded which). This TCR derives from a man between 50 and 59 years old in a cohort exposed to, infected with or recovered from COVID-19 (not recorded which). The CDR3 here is CASSAYRVEKLFF. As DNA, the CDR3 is TGTGCCAGCAGTGCCTACAGGGTGGAAAAACTGTTTTTT.